The TCR beta chain described here comes from a study of cytomegalovirus exposure and HLA in healthy donors. Study results and limitations: The authors reported that TCR beta sequences could predict HLA-A and HLA-B alleles. These predictions were accurate for most subjects in the first cohort. Follow-up analysis seemed to connect common viral pathogens with several of the most significant clusters identified.

The CDR3 totals 17 residues. V shed 5 bases, J shed 7 bases, and the junction held 17 bases outside the gene matches. Germline loops: CDR1 SGHAT, CDR2 FQNNGV. Remarks on this clone: Its antigen is not identified.

The PCR employed 60 Vbeta primers together with 13 Jbeta primers. Repertoires were generated with immunoSEQ multiplex PCR, while TCRdb's copy carries only in-frame clones and drops some. The sample lists about 190,000 clones; about 80% were seen once. Material for sequencing was PBMCs. This sequence originates from a boy under 18 in good health and CMV-seronegative. V gene TRBV11-2 combines with J gene TRBJ2-1; TRBD2 matches at 7 bases. The CDR3 DNA reads as TGTGCCAGCAGCCCACACTCCCGAGCGGGATGGGTGAATGAGCAGTTCTTC. This translates into CASSPHSRAGWVNEQFF.